The 24 T cell receptor beta chains reported below all come from one sample, sequenced in a study of blood T cell repertoires in COVID-19. Using immunoSEQ multiplex PCR, the repertoire was profiled, and TCRdb retains in-frame clones only, with some absent. The repertoire holds about 120,000 clones, with approximately 87% as singletons. Sequenced material: peripheral blood. The receptor source for this set is a woman in her fifties or sixties with acute or convalescent COVID-19.

The chain is built from TRBV5-6 and TRBJ1-4; 7 bases line up with TRBD1. From germline, CDR1 is SGHDT and CDR2 YYEEEE. Trimming removed 3 bases from V and 6 bases from J; junction bases left unmatched: 11. The CDR3 has 16 amino acids. The CDR3 DNA follows: TGTGCCAGCAGCTCCCGACAGGGCTTTATGGATGAAAAACTGTTTTTT. This sequence encodes CASSSRQGFMDEKLFF. Together with reference TRBV5-6 and TRBJ1-4, the CDR3 gives the full variable domain: DAGVTQSPTHLIKTRGQQVTLRCSPKSGHDTVSWYQQALGQGPQFIFQYYEEEERQRGNFPDRFSGHQFPNYSSELNVNALLLGDSALYLCASSSRQGFMDEKLFFGSGTQLSVL.

The genes are TRBV21-1 and TRBJ2-2; TRBD1 is the table's D call, not checked against the DNA. TRBV21-1 is labeled a pseudogene. The CDR3 extends over 17 amino acids. CDR3 amino acids: CASSPRRGTGVTGELFF. CDR3 DNA: TGTGCCAGCAGCCCTCGGAGAGGGACAGGGGTGACCGGGGAGCTGTTTTTT.

The chain uses TRBV11-3 and TRBJ1-2; D is unresolved. The CDR3 is 13 residues long. Germline CDR1 SGHNT, CDR2 YENEEA. Trimming stripped 2 bases from V and 8 bases from J, with 12 bases between. This CDR3 reads CASSLYGGYGYTF. The CDR3 DNA sequence: TGTGCCAGCAGCTTATACGGAGGGTACGGCTACACCTTC. The full variable domain, in which reference TRBV11-3 and TRBJ1-2 provide the parts outside the CDR3, is EAGVVQSPRYKIIEKKQPVAFWCNPISGHNTLYWYLQNLGQGPELLIRYENEEAVDDSQLPKDRFSAERLKGVDSTLKIQPAELGDSAVYLCASSLYGGYGYTFGSGTRLTVV.

This sequence joins TRBV19 and TRBJ1-1, with 10 bases identical to TRBD1. This CDR3 comprises 17 residues. Per germline, CDR1 LNHDA and CDR2 SQIVND (reference sequence). V was pared by 3 bases and J by 4 bases, with 11 bases of the junction left unmatched. CDR3 loop: CASSIPLRDRGGTEAFF. CDR3 DNA: TGTGCCAGTAGTATCCCCCTCCGGGACAGGGGAGGCACTGAAGCTTTCTTT.

The chain combines TRBV15 with TRBJ2-7; D is possibly TRBD2 (7 bases). The CDR3 spans 13 residues. V was clipped by 9 bases and J by 6 bases, with 18 bases between them. CDR1 and CDR2 (germline): LNHNV, YYDKDF (reference sequence). CDR3 nucleotides: TGTGCCACTCGGGGGGCCGCCGTCAGCGAGCAGTACTTC. Translated, it gives CATRGAAVSEQYF.

The chain employs TRBV19 and TRBJ2-7, with 9 bases identical to TRBD2. The germline V gene has CDR1 LNHDA and CDR2 SQIVND (reference sequence). Trimming removed 6 bases from V and 6 bases from J; junction bases left unmatched: 12. The CDR3 has 15 residues. In DNA form, the CDR3 reads TGTGCCAGTAGCCAATGGGTAGCGGGAGTTTCCGAGCAGTACTTC. Its protein product is CASSQWVAGVSEQYF.

The V and J genes are TRBV7-2 and TRBJ2-5, with 8 bases aligning to TRBD1. The CDR3 spans 14 residues. After removal of 5 bases from V and 5 bases from J, the junction contained 7 bases not matched to a gene. Germline CDR1 SGHTA, CDR2 FQGNSA. The CDR3 sequence: CASSGRQGRETQYF. CDR3 bases: TGTGCCAGCAGCGGGCGACAGGGGAGGGAGACCCAGTACTTC.

The chain recombines TRBV6-5 with TRBJ1-1; 7 nucleotides align to TRBD1. The germline V gene encodes CDR1 MNHEY and CDR2 SVGAGI. The CDR3 covers 15 residues. J lost 1 base, V lost 5 bases, and 7 bases had no gene match. CDR3 protein: CASSPRGQPNTEAFF. CDR3 nucleotide sequence: TGTGCCAGCAGTCCCAGGGGACAGCCGAACACTGAAGCTTTCTTT.

This clone appeared a few times. V is TRBV9 and J is TRBJ1-2; 7 positions agree with TRBD1. J was trimmed by 6 bases and V by 3 bases; bases with no gene match: 11. The CDR3 totals 15 residues. Germline CDR1 is SGDLS and CDR2 is YYNGEE. The CDR3 protein is CASSEVRGLSHGYTF. CDR3 nucleotides: TGTGCCAGCAGCGAAGTCAGGGGGTTGTCCCATGGCTACACCTTC.

The CDR3 sequence is CASTHNGRQAGVTEAFF. CDR3 coding DNA: TGTGCCAGTACTCATAATGGGCGACAGGCCGGGGTCACTGAAGCTTTCTTT. This chain connects TRBV19 to TRBJ1-1; D might be TRBD1 (6 bases). In germline, CDR1 is LNHDA, CDR2 SQIVND (reference sequence). The CDR3 loop spans 17 amino acids. The V and J ends lost 7 bases and 4 bases respectively, with 25 bases between them.

The J gene is TRBJ1-6, the V gene TRBV18; perhaps TRBD1 as D (6 bases). The CDR3 length is 16 residues. V was clipped by 0 bases and J by 7 bases, with 13 bases between them. From germline, CDR1 is KGHSH and CDR2 LQKENI. The chain's CDR3 is CASSPPSRGKNSPLHF. In DNA form, the CDR3 reads TGTGCCAGCTCACCACCTTCTAGGGGGAAGAATTCACCCCTCCACTTT. The full variable domain, its missing parts supplied by reference TRBV18 and TRBJ1-6, is NAGVMQNPRHLVRRRGQEARLRCSPMKGHSHVYWYRQLPEEGLKFMVYLQKENIIDESGMPKERFSAEFPKEGPSILRIQQVVRGDSAAYFCASSPPSRGKNSPLHFGNGTRLTVT.

The CDR3 spells CASSPDTRETQYF. The DNA for the CDR3 is TGTGCCAGCTCACCGGACACGCGAGAGACCCAGTACTTC. The V and J genes are TRBV18 and TRBJ2-5; perhaps TRBD1 as D (5 bases). This CDR3 comprises 13 residues. The germline V and J ends were trimmed by 3 bases and 4 bases, with 9 bases remaining between them. Germline lookup yields CDR1 KGHSH and CDR2 LQKENI.

The chain recombines TRBV6-2 or TRBV6-3 with TRBJ2-1, with 8 bases lining up with TRBD2. V dropped 0 bases and J dropped 2; count of bases not matched to a gene: 0. This CDR3 is 15 amino acids long. The germline V gene encodes CDR1 MNHEY and CDR2 SVGEGT. For the CDR3, the DNA is TGTGCCAGCAGTTACTCTAGCGGGACCTACAATGAGCAGTTCTTC. It specifies CASSYSSGTYNEQFF.

This CDR3 reads CASSLGGGSGNTIYF. The CDR3 nucleotides read TGTGCCAGCAGCTTAGGGGGAGGGTCTGGAAACACCATATATTTT. The V and J genes are TRBV7-8 and TRBJ1-3; no definite D call. V lost 1 base and J lost 1, with 8 bases in between. The CDR3 has 15 amino acids. The germline V gene has CDR1 SGHVS and CDR2 FQNEAQ.

This clone was detected only a few times. The rearrangement joins TRBV30 to TRBJ1-1, with no clear D. Per the germline V gene, CDR1 is GTSNPN and CDR2 is SVGIG (reference sequence). The CDR3 runs 11 residues. V was shortened by 0 bases and J by 5 bases, with 4 bases between the two germline ends. The CDR3 region is CAWSVLTEAFF. CDR3 sequence (DNA): TGTGCCTGGAGTGTACTAACTGAAGCTTTCTTT. Complete variable domain (other parts from reference TRBV30 and TRBJ1-1): SQTIHQWPATLVQPVGSPLSLECTVEGTSNPNLYWYRQAAGRGLQLLFYSVGIGQISSEVPQNLSASRPQDRQFILSSKKLLLSDSGFYLCAWSVLTEAFFGQGTRLTVV.

V gene TRBV7-7 combines with J gene TRBJ2-3; weak D call: TRBD2 (6 bases). This CDR3 has 14 residues. The V gene's germline CDR1 is SSHAT and CDR2 FNYEAQ (reference sequence). V dropped 2 bases and J dropped 4 bases, with 10 bases sitting between them. DNA for the CDR3: TGTGCCAGCAGCTTATATCCGGGGGCAGATACGCAGTATTTT. Translating gives CASSLYPGADTQYF. Full variable domain (rest looked up from reference TRBV7-7 and TRBJ2-3): GAGVSQSPRYKVTKRGQDVTLRCDPISSHATLYWYQQALGQGPEFLTYFNYEAQPDKSGLPSDRFSAERPEGSISTLTIQRTEQRDSAMYRCASSLYPGADTQYFGPGTRLTVL.

The chain has TRBV7-9 and TRBJ1-2; 7 nucleotides align to TRBD1. The ends lost 6 bases at V and 7 bases at J; junction bases unmatched: 5. Germline lookup yields CDR1 SEHNR and CDR2 FQNEAQ (reference sequence). The CDR3 totals 12 residues. The CDR3 region has the DNA TGTGCCAGCAGTACAGGGGTCGCTGGCTACACCTTC. This encodes CASSTGVAGYTF.

This clone occurred a few times. This rearrangement joins TRBV6-6 to TRBJ1-3; D call uncertain. Per the germline V gene, CDR1 is MNHNY and CDR2 is SVGAGI (reference sequence). The length of the CDR3 is 15 residues. Trimming took 6 bases from V and 2 from J, leaving 14 bases between them. The CDR3 sequence is CASSPLENAGNTIYF. The CDR3 region has the DNA TGTGCCAGCAGCCCCTTGGAGAATGCTGGAAACACCATATATTTT.

The chain employs TRBV28 and TRBJ1-1; 9 positions agree with TRBD1. The germline V gene has CDR1 MDHEN and CDR2 SYDVKM. The CDR3 spans 16 residues. Trimming took 6 bases from V and 4 from J; bases not matched to a gene: 12. The CDR3 loop reads CASRLDGTGRPTEAFF. The CDR3 DNA reads as TGTGCCAGCAGACTCGATGGGACAGGGAGACCCACTGAAGCTTTCTTT.

This CDR3 is CASSIRGSNEAFF. Written as DNA, the CDR3 is TGTGCCAGTAGTATCAGGGGTTCGAATGAAGCTTTCTTT. V gene TRBV19 combines with J gene TRBJ1-1, with D possibly TRBD1 on 6 matching bases. Germline V gene lookup returns CDR1 LNHDA and CDR2 SQIVND (reference sequence). V dropped 3 bases and J dropped 7 bases, with 12 bases sitting between them. CDR3 length equals 13 residues.

The chain uses TRBV7-8 and TRBJ1-1; D call uncertain. V shed 3 bases and J shed 5 bases, with 16 bases lying between them. Germline V gene data show CDR1 as SGHVS and CDR2 as FQNEAQ. The CDR3 is made up of 15 amino acids. The CDR3 reads CASSFGGFQETEAFF. The CDR3 DNA sequence: TGTGCCAGCAGCTTCGGAGGATTCCAGGAGACTGAAGCTTTCTTT. Supplemented by reference TRBV7-8 and TRBJ1-1, the full variable domain reads GAGVSQSPRYKVAKRGQDVALRCDPISGHVSLFWYQQALGQGPEFLTYFQNEAQLDKSGLPSDRFFAERPEGSVSTLKIQRTQQEDSAVYLCASSFGGFQETEAFFGQGTRLTVV.

The genes are TRBV4-3 and TRBJ2-1, with 9 bases matching TRBD2. Germline loops: CDR1 LGHNA, CDR2 YSLEER. The CDR3 is 17 residues long. Germline trimming cut 0 bases from V and 6 bases from J; bases unmatched to any gene: 9. CDR3 sequence (DNA): TGCGCCAGCAGCCAAGATAGGAGTAGCGGGAGCTTCAATGAGCAGTTCTTC. Its translation is CASSQDRSSGSFNEQFF.

The chain carries TRBV6-5 and TRBJ2-7, with 9 bases fitting TRBD2. Per germline, CDR1 MNHEY and CDR2 SVGAGI. Unmatched junction bases numbered 1, after V lost 2 bases and J lost 8 bases. The CDR3 is 12 residues long. CDR3 DNA: TGTGCCAGCAGTTACGCGGGGGGGAAGCAGTACTTC. Encoded protein: CASSYAGGKQYF.

The CDR3 here is CASSWRTGIYTF. The CDR3 DNA is TGTGCCAGCAGCTGGCGGACAGGGATCTACACCTTC. The chain employs TRBV7-2 and TRBJ1-2; TRBD1 matches at 8 bases. V lost 4 bases and J lost 10; bases outside the gene matches: 5. This CDR3 is 12 amino acids long. CDR1 and CDR2 from the germline V gene are SGHTA and FQGNSA. Complete variable domain (other parts from reference TRBV7-2 and TRBJ1-2): GAGVSQSPSNKVTEKGKDVELRCDPISGHTALYWYRQSLGQGLEFLIYFQGNSAPDKSGLPSDRFSAERTGGSVSTLTIQRTQQEDSAVYLCASSWRTGIYTFGSGTRLTVV.